The 7 T cell receptor beta chains below come from one sample, sequenced in a study of T cell responses to AZD1222 COVID-19 vaccine (dated by TCRdb to 2020 to 2023). The library was produced with the immunoSEQ multiplex PCR assay. TCRdb stores this immuneACCESS table with in-frame sequences only. Part of the clones is absent; in the studies checked, under half of the shortfall reflects unresolved V genes, and no reason is known for the rest. The sample includes about 120,000 clones, with around nine tenths observed a single time. The top ten clones comprise 8.5% to 14% of the sample. Explained via the paper, the time point label denotes: baseline before first vaccination. In the paper's terms, the treatment or condition label means: meningococcal conjugate vaccine given as trial control. Sequenced here: peripheral blood, sampled on day 0 of MenACWY control vaccination. These receptors originate from an adult in good health.

The rearrangement joins TRBV2 to TRBJ1-2; D remains unclear. Deletions cut 6 bases from V and 5 bases from J, with 13 bases between. CDR3 length equals 13 residues. Germline-derived CDR1 and CDR2 are SNHLY and FYNNEI. CDR3 amino acids: CASSPLTTYGYTF. The CDR3 DNA sequence: TGTGCCAGCAGCCCCTTAACCACGTATGGCTACACCTTC.

The rearrangement joins TRBV5-1 to TRBJ1-2; the D gene is possibly TRBD1 (6 bases). This CDR3 comprises 14 residues. Germline loops: CDR1 SGHRS, CDR2 YFSETQ. Between the trimmed V and J ends, which lost 0 bases and 3 bases, there was a span of 9 bases. The CDR3 nucleotides are TGCGCCAGCAGCTTGGACAGGACAGACTATGGCTACACCTTC. Translating it yields CASSLDRTDYGYTF.

The CDR3 here is CASLKNTEAFF. CDR3 DNA: TGTGCCAGCCTCAAGAACACTGAAGCTTTCTTT. J is TRBJ1-1 and V is TRBV27; D gene uncertain. The CDR3 loop spans 11 amino acids. Germline V lookup: CDR1 MNHEY, CDR2 SMNVEV (reference sequence). Trimming took off 8 bases at V and 1 base at J, with 5 bases between the two ends.

This chain uses TRBV2 with TRBJ1-1, with 7 bases aligning to TRBD1. CDR3 length: 12 amino acids. Germline CDR1 SNHLY, CDR2 FYNNEI. After removal of 8 bases from V and 4 bases from J, the junction contained 4 bases not matched to a gene. CDR3 nucleotide sequence: TGTGCCAGCGGAACAGGGGTCACTGAAGCTTTCTTT. As protein: CASGTGVTEAFF.

The gene calls are TRBV11-2 and TRBJ2-2; D is possibly TRBD1 (6 bases). V dropped 0 bases and J dropped 0 bases, with 8 bases sitting between them. The CDR3 is made up of 16 amino acids. Germline-derived CDR1 and CDR2 are SGHAT and FQNNGV. In DNA, the CDR3 is TGTGCCAGCAGCTTAGAACAGGGTACGAACACCGGGGAGCTGTTTTTT. Translating gives CASSLEQGTNTGELFF.

The chain joins TRBV30 to TRBJ1-5; D not resolved. The CDR3 totals 12 residues. The germline V and J ends were trimmed by 7 bases and 1 base, with 8 bases remaining between them. Germline CDR1 is GTSNPN and CDR2 is SVGIG (reference sequence). The CDR3 nucleotides read TGTGCCTTTGGGCAGAGCAATCAGCCCCAGCATTTT. This gives the protein CAFGQSNQPQHF.

V is TRBV11-3 and J is TRBJ2-2; D is possibly TRBD1 (5 bases). The germline CDR1 and CDR2 sequences are SGHNT and YENEEA. CDR3 size: 18 residues. V lost 1 base to trimming and J lost 2 bases, with 17 bases between them. Here the CDR3 DNA reads TGTGCCAGCAGCTTAGGCCTAGGCCAGGGCCTAAACACCGGGGAGCTGTTTTTT. Amino acid sequence: CASSLGLGQGLNTGELFF. Drawing the rest from reference TRBV11-3 and TRBJ2-2, the complete variable domain is EAGVVQSPRYKIIEKKQPVAFWCNPISGHNTLYWYLQNLGQGPELLIRYENEEAVDDSQLPKDRFSAERLKGVDSTLKIQPAELGDSAVYLCASSLGLGQGLNTGELFFGEGSRLTVL.